This T cell receptor beta chain comes out of a study of metastatic and nonmetastatic thyroid tumors. To note about this clone: What it recognizes is unknown. One junction end disagrees with the germline gene, perhaps due to a read error.

Study results and limitations: Reportedly, malignant thyroid tumors had significantly higher TCR beta diversity than benign nodules, in blood and tumor.

TCRdb reassembled clones from the PCR reads with MiXCR. The sample gives around 26,000 clones, 20% to 25% of which show up once; roughly 4.4% is in the top ten. The entire patient cohort was treatment-naive prior to thyroid surgery. Germline CDR1 SEHNR, CDR2 FQNEAQ (reference sequence). This CDR3 comprises 17 residues. This TCR was recovered from a female donor with papillary thyroid cancer or a benign thyroid nodule (not recorded which). Some clones in this sample may be carry-over from other donors' samples. Specimen: adjacent normal tissue. The rearrangement links TRBV7-9 to TRBJ1-4, with D possibly matching TRBD1 (6 bases). Here the CDR3 DNA reads TGTGCCAGCAACTTATATATTAGCGGGGGCAGATGGGAAAATCTTTTTTTT. Amino acid sequence: CASNLYISGGRWENLFF.